This record concerns one T cell receptor beta chain sequence. Antigen unknown. Each CDR3 protein gets one entry after TCRdb re-called the reads with MiXCR. The profile covers hundreds of thousands of distinct CDR3 sequences, with roughly 16% appearing a single time and 9.5% to 15% taken by the ten largest. This record comes from a study of T cell repertoires in cytomegalovirus infection. Whole-study context: CMV infection plus the matching HLA type was flagged by public TCR beta signatures. Overall study findings and caveats: Adding up the frequency of public TCR beta families identified people who carried CMV plus the relevant HLA.

Deletions cut 3 bases from V and 11 bases from J, with 13 bases between. The CDR3 spans 12 residues. Germline CDR1 LNHDA, CDR2 SQIVND (reference sequence). This chain joins TRBV19 and TRBJ1-1; D perhaps matches TRBD1 (6 bases). Sequenced: PBMCs. The sequence came from a human donor in good health (CMV status not recorded). Some clones in this sample may be carry-over from other donors' samples. The CDR3 DNA follows: TGTGCCAGTAGTATTGGAGGGGGTAACGCTTTCTTT. It encodes CASSIGGGNAFF.